One and the same sample provided the 8 T cell receptor beta chains below, sequenced in a study of vaccination and CD4 T cells after COVID-19. Time point here: late sampling 161 to 241 days after vaccination in three convalescent patients. Treatment reported: approximately 9-day PBMC culture with coronavirus spike peptide pools or control peptides (ViraFEST assay). Cultured CD4+ T-cell DNA underwent Oncomine TCR Beta short-read sequencing. Using its own MiXCR run on the PCR reads, TCRdb lists one record per CDR3 protein. The sample includes about 21,000 distinct CDR3 sequences, roughly 38% of them seen just once. These TCRs' antigens remain unknown. This material consisted of CD4+ T cells from blood, cultured in vitro, taken about 7 months after SARS-CoV-2 vaccination. The receptors come from a human donor who had recovered from COVID-19.

V gene TRBV4-1 combines with J gene TRBJ2-1, with a tentative D call TRBD2 (6 bases). Germline V gene data show CDR1 as MGHRA and CDR2 as YSYEKL. Trimming shortened V by 1 base and J by 8 bases, and 21 bases separated the two germline ends. The CDR3 has 17 amino acids. CDR3 DNA: TGCGCCAGCAGCCAAGTTCTGGGCGGGACTCCCCGGGATGAGCAGTTCTTC. Its translation is CASSQVLGGTPRDEQFF.

Within the sample, this clonotype is medium-sized. This rearrangement joins TRBV4-1 to TRBJ2-3, with 9 bases matching TRBD2. V dropped 0 bases and J dropped 4; count of bases not matched to a gene: 8. CDR1 and CDR2 from the germline V gene are MGHRA and YSYEKL. The CDR3 loop spans 17 amino acids. The CDR3, as DNA: TGCGCCAGCAGCCAAGATGGCGTAGCGGGAGTCCCAGATACGCAGTATTTT. It yields the protein CASSQDGVAGVPDTQYF.

This clonotype rates as medium-sized. This chain joins TRBV7-9 and TRBJ1-5, with D perhaps matching TRBD1 (5 bases). The CDR3 is 12 residues long. CDR1 is SEHNR, CDR2 FQNEAQ, per germline (reference sequence). The V end lost 3 bases, the J end lost 6 bases, and 6 bases lay between the germline ends. DNA of the CDR3: TGTGCCAGCAGCTTGGGGGGTCAGCCCCAGCATTTT. This encodes CASSLGGQPQHF.

V is TRBV4-2 and J is TRBJ2-3; D call uncertain. V lost 0 bases and J 8 bases, leaving 6 bases between the germline ends. Germline CDR1 and CDR2: LGHNA and YNFKEQ. CDR3 size: 12 residues. The CDR3 DNA is TGTGCCAGCAGCCAAGATCTGGGTACGCAGTATTTT. Translated, it gives CASSQDLGTQYF.

The sample holds a few counts of this clonotype. The chain links TRBV28 to TRBJ1-6; no clear D gene. This CDR3 spans 14 amino acids. CDR1 and CDR2 from the germline V gene are MDHEN and SYDVKM. Trimming left V 1 base short and J 7 bases short, with 8 bases between. The CDR3 protein is CASSLYPTNSPLHF. Written as DNA, the CDR3 is TGTGCCAGCAGTTTATACCCCACAAATTCACCCCTCCACTTT.

This clonotype showed up just a few times. The chain links TRBV28 to TRBJ1-2; no clear D gene. The germline V and J ends were trimmed by 4 bases and 4 bases, with 13 bases remaining between them. Germline CDR1 is MDHEN and CDR2 is SYDVKM. The CDR3 length is 14 residues. CDR3 region: CASSYLRLGYGYTF. The CDR3 DNA reads TGTGCCAGCAGTTACTTACGTTTGGGCTATGGCTACACCTTC.

Judged by abundance, this clonotype is medium-sized. V usage is TRBV20-1 and J usage is TRBJ1-5; 7 bases agree with TRBD1. Per the germline V gene, CDR1 is DFQATT and CDR2 is SNEGSKA (reference sequence). This CDR3 contains 12 residues. V was pared by 4 bases and J by 5 bases, with 2 bases of the junction left unmatched. The CDR3 spells CSAKTGDQPQHF. The CDR3 bases are TGCAGTGCTAAAACAGGGGATCAGCCCCAGCATTTT.

The chain couples TRBV6-1 to TRBJ2-3; either TRBD1 or TRBD2 may fit D (5 bases each). The CDR3 has 14 amino acids. V was trimmed by 6 bases and J by 1 base, leaving 11 bases between them. Germline V gives CDR1 MNHNS, CDR2 SASEGT. The CDR3 DNA reads as TGTGCCAGCAGAAGACGGGGCGGCACAGATACGCAGTATTTT. Translation: CASRRRGGTDTQYF.